A selection of T cell receptor beta chains follows, all from one sample in a study of T-cell reconstitution after alpha-beta-depleted transplantation in children. Each CDR3 protein is one row after TCRdb ran MiXCR on the PCR reads. Here the sample spans 700,000 to 950,000 distinct CDR3 sequences, 15% to 20% being singletons. The source material was PBMCs, mostly from graft donor cells, sampled 360 days after TCRalphabeta/CD19-depleted stem cell transplant. The receptors originated from a male patient younger than 18 who had a stem cell transplant for acute lymphoblastic leukemia, so the T cells may come from the graft donor. Both conserved end residues are trimmed from each CDR3. Not every row has a clone size; where given, it reads once, few, many or a size class.

abundance: few; v_gene: TRBV24-1; CDR3aa: ATSDPLGDNEQF
abundance: few; v_gene: TRBV9; CDR3aa: ASSVATGAETQY
abundance: NA; v_gene: TRBV5-4; CDR3aa: ASSFFAGGPGEQY
abundance: NA; v_gene: TRBV5-1; CDR3aa: ASSSGGTNTDTQY
abundance: few; v_gene: TRBV19; CDR3aa: ASSITSGLGQETQY
abundance: NA; v_gene: TRBV7-9; CDR3aa: ASSLRGRMAF
abundance: few; v_gene: TRBV7-9; CDR3aa: ASSSRERGADNEQF
abundance: few; v_gene: TRBV21-1; CDR3aa: ASSNYRGGNEQF
abundance: few; v_gene: TRBV4-1; CDR3aa: ASSQDRAEATEAF
abundance: few; v_gene: TRBV30; CDR3aa: AWGLSNTGELF
abundance: few; v_gene: TRBV4-2; CDR3aa: ASSQVGTGMETQY
abundance: NA; v_gene: TRBV5-1; CDR3aa: ASSPGLALGNEQF
abundance: few; v_gene: TRBV5-6; CDR3aa: ASSLLTSLYNEQF
abundance: NA; v_gene: TRBV24-1; CDR3aa: ATSDFPWGGYT
abundance: few; v_gene: TRBV5-1; CDR3aa: ASSLGPFSGTSGSYEQY
abundance: once; v_gene: TRBV12-3/TRBV12-4; CDR3aa: ASSPSTPRNYGYT
abundance: few; v_gene: TRBV4-1; CDR3aa: ASSPVVGTSNRNYGYT
abundance: few; v_gene: TRBV12-5; CDR3aa: ASGFTLAGSYNEQF
abundance: NA; v_gene: TRBV12-3/TRBV12-4; CDR3aa: ASAGPNLETQY